This T cell receptor beta chain was sequenced in a study of blood T cell repertoires in COVID-19. Participant age was roughly 18 to 100 years, and participants resided in fewer than 25 US areas. This clone was recorded once. Authors' analysis steps: Amplification of reference gene primers was used by the study to estimate nucleated cell counts. The assay was immunoSEQ multiplex PCR, and TCRdb's table has in-frame clones only and misses some. The DNA gave D and trimming, while V, J and clone size come from that table. The data show roughly 240,000 clones, more than 70% seen once. Specimen: PBMCs or T cells enriched from blood (not recorded which). The receptor was derived from a woman between 50 and 59 years old who had recovered from COVID-19.

The CDR3 loop reads CASSQVWDRAPNSNQPQHF. The CDR3 DNA sequence: TGCGCCAGCAGCCAAGTATGGGACAGGGCTCCGAATAGCAATCAGCCCCAGCATTTT. This chain links TRBV4-1 with TRBJ1-5; 9 bases map to TRBD1. J lost 0 bases, V lost 1 base, and 10 bases had no gene match. Germline V lookup: CDR1 MGHRA, CDR2 YSYEKL. This CDR3 is built from 19 residues.